This TCR beta chain originates from a study of OX40 agonist ivuxolimab in advanced cancers. Study as a whole: Patients were roughly 81% male with ages roughly 20 to 90, mean about 60.

Concerning this clone itself: The antigen remains unidentified.

V lost 0 bases, J lost 5 bases, and 11 bases lay in between. CDR3 length: 15 amino acids. Germline-derived CDR1 and CDR2 are SGHRS and YFSETQ. Systemic immunosuppression or a history of autoimmune disease excluded patients. TCRdb's table, derived via immunoSEQ multiplex PCR, lists solely in-frame clones and lacks some. The table has about 72,000 clones, 85% to 90% seen once. Study-wide points: Clonal expansion was seen in CD4+ and CD8+ blood T cells by week 6 at 0.1 to 3.0 mg/kg.

This receptor was taken from an adult with an advanced solid tumor such as melanoma, head and neck, liver or kidney cancer. The rearrangement uses TRBV5-1 and TRBJ2-2; possible D gene TRBD1, 6 bases. The sequenced sample was CD4+ or CD8+ T cells sorted from blood, obtained in a trial of the OX40 agonist ivuxolimab. CDR3: CASSLAGRGTGELFF. The DNA for the CDR3 is TGCGCCAGCAGCTTGGCAGGCAGGGGAACCGGGGAGCTGTTTTTT.